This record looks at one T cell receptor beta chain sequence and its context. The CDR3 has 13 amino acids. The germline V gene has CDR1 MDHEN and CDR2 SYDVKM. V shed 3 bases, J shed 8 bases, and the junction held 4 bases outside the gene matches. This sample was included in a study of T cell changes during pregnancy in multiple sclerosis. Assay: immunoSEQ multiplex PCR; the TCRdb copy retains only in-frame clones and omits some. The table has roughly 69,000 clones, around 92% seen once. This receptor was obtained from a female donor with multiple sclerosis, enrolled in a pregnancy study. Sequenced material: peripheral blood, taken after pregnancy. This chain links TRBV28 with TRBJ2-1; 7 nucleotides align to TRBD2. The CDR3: CASSFRGRDEQFF. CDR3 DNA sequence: TGTGCCAGCAGTTTTCGGGGGAGGGATGAGCAGTTCTTC.